These 20 T cell receptor beta chains originate from one sample sequenced in a study of blood T cells in healthy people across ages. Sample-barcoded 5' priming and a J-beta primer mix drove a second PCR of roughly 7 to 11 cycles. Each CDR3 protein is one row after TCRdb ran MiXCR on the 5' RACE reads. Of about 970,000 distinct CDR3 sequences in the sample, just over 50% were seen once. Sequenced sample: blood. The source is a woman aged 55-69 years in good health.

The genes are TRBV27 and TRBJ2-2; D is unclear. The germline V gene has CDR1 MNHEY and CDR2 SMNVEV (reference sequence). The CDR3 has 14 amino acids. V lost 5 bases to trimming and J lost 2 bases, with 9 bases between them. The CDR3 sequence is CASSRLSNTGELFF. The CDR3 bases are TGTGCCAGCAGTCGGCTCAGTAACACCGGGGAGCTGTTTTTT.

This clonotype showed up just a few times. The chain has TRBV27 and TRBJ2-6; D not resolved. Trimming removed 5 bases from V and 0 bases from J, with 5 bases in between. The CDR3 totals 14 residues. Germline V gives CDR1 MNHEY, CDR2 SMNVEV (reference sequence). For the CDR3, the DNA is TGTGCCAGCAGTCCATACTCTGGGGCCAACGTCCTGACTTTC. Protein: CASSPYSGANVLTF.

The CDR3 sequence: CASSYRGVKNIQYF. For the CDR3, the DNA is TGTGCCAGCAGTTACAGGGGCGTCAAAAACATTCAGTACTTC. The rearrangement links TRBV6-2 or TRBV6-3 to TRBJ2-4; weak D call: TRBD1 (5 bases). The CDR3 spans 14 residues. Per germline, CDR1 MNHEY and CDR2 SVGEGT. With 2 bases removed from V and 3 bases from J, the gap between germline ends came to 8 bases.

This chain links TRBV12-3 or TRBV12-4 with TRBJ2-5; D unclear. The V end was cut by 4 bases, the J end by 5 bases, with 14 bases between. The CDR3 is 14 residues long. The CDR3 nucleotides read TGTGCCAGCAGTTCAAGCACCCCGATGGAGACCCAGTACTTC. Residues: CASSSSTPMETQYF.

The chain carries TRBV9 and TRBJ2-5; 11 bases line up with TRBD1. Trimming took 1 base from V and 11 from J; bases not matched to a gene: 10. Germline loops: CDR1 SGDLS, CDR2 YYNGEE. The CDR3 covers 15 residues. In DNA form, the CDR3 reads TGTGCCAGCAGCGTAACCCCGGGACAGGGGGACGTGCAGTACTTC. Its protein is CASSVTPGQGDVQYF.

This chain links TRBV7-2 with TRBJ2-7, with TRBD2 matching 8 bases. Trimming removed 3 bases from V and 1 base from J; junction bases left unmatched: 8. Germline V gene data show CDR1 as SGHTA and CDR2 as FQGNSA. The CDR3 is made up of 16 amino acids. In DNA form, the CDR3 reads TGTGCCAGCAGCTTTACAGGCGGGAGGAGGTCCTACGAGCAGTACTTC. It encodes CASSFTGGRRSYEQYF.

This chain connects TRBV7-2 to TRBJ2-7, with D tentatively TRBD2 (7 bases). The end of the DNA fits TRBJ2-5 better, so the J call may be wrong. Germline CDR1 SGHTA, CDR2 FQGNSA. The CDR3 extends over 15 amino acids. The CDR3 reads CASSPMRGGGETQYF. The CDR3 DNA reads TGTGCCAGCAGCCCAATGAGGGGGGGAGGAGAGACCCAGTACTTC.

This chain uses TRBV27 with TRBJ2-3; TRBD2 aligns across 11 bases. Germline V lookup: CDR1 MNHEY, CDR2 SMNVEV (reference sequence). This CDR3 is 15 amino acids long. Trimming removed 5 bases from V and 3 bases from J; junction bases left unmatched: 4. In nucleotides, the CDR3 is TGTGCCAGCAGTACTAGCGGGAGTTTGACAGATACGCAGTATTTT. This translates into CASSTSGSLTDTQYF.

V gene TRBV5-5 combines with J gene TRBJ2-7; TRBD1 matches 8 bases. This CDR3 is 18 amino acids long. Germline values: CDR1 SGHKS, CDR2 YYEKEE (reference sequence). The trim removed 1 base at V and 3 bases at J, leaving 15 bases unmatched. This chain's CDR3 is CASSLNRGIILEGYEQYF. Here the CDR3 DNA reads TGTGCCAGCAGCTTGAACAGGGGGATAATCTTGGAGGGCTACGAGCAGTACTTC.

The table lists this clonotype with a few counts. The CDR3, as DNA: TGCAGCGTCTCGGACAGGGGGCTTATCGATACGCAGTATTTT. As protein: CSVSDRGLIDTQYF. The rearrangement joins TRBV29-1 to TRBJ2-3, with 11 bases fitting TRBD1. The germline V gene has CDR1 SQVTM and CDR2 ANQGSEA. This CDR3 contains 14 residues. V was clipped by 6 bases and J by 6 bases; unmatched bases: 8.

The rearrangement links TRBV4-3 to TRBJ2-7, with D possibly matching TRBD2 (6 bases). CDR1 is LGHNA, CDR2 YSLEER, per germline. The ends were cut back, 0 bases at V and 7 bases at J, with 16 bases in the middle. The CDR3 totals 15 residues. As DNA, the CDR3 is TGCGCCAGCAGCCAAGACGGGAGTAACTACAATGAGCAGTACTTC. It is translated as CASSQDGSNYNEQYF.

The rearrangement links TRBV6-1 to TRBJ1-2, with 10 nucleotides matching TRBD1. Germline V gene sequence: CDR1 MNHNS, CDR2 SASEGT. V gave up 3 bases and J gave up 4 bases; unmatched junction bases: 5. This CDR3 is built from 15 residues. CDR3 sequence (DNA): TGTGCCAGCAGTGATCTCGGGACAGGGGCCTATGGCTACACCTTC. Its translation: CASSDLGTGAYGYTF.

Details on this clonotype: A much more abundant neighbour one base away suggests this may be a read error. The chain recombines TRBV2 with TRBJ1-4, with D tentatively TRBD1 (5 bases). Trimming shortened V by 6 bases and J by 10 bases, and 15 bases separated the two germline ends. This CDR3 is 13 amino acids long. Germline V gene data show CDR1 as SNHLY and CDR2 as FYNNEI. CDR3 nucleotide sequence: TGTGCCAGCAGAGGACGGGGGGTGGGAAAACTGTTTTTT. Residues: CASRGRGVGKLFF.

The chain carries TRBV12-3 or TRBV12-4 and TRBJ2-4; the D gene is possibly TRBD1 (6 bases). The CDR3 covers 14 residues. V shed 7 bases and J shed 8 bases, with 18 bases lying between them. CDR3 residues: CASTQLGSGDIQYF. The CDR3 DNA reads TGTGCCAGCACCCAGTTGGGGTCAGGGGACATTCAGTACTTC.

The rearrangement links TRBV12-3 or TRBV12-4 to TRBJ2-3, with D perhaps being TRBD1 or TRBD2 (5 bases each). The germline V and J ends were trimmed by 3 bases and 5 bases, with 12 bases remaining between them. This CDR3 spans 14 amino acids. The CDR3 DNA reads TGTGCCAGCAGTTTCAGAGGGGCCGGAGATACGCAGTATTTT. Protein sequence: CASSFRGAGDTQYF.

The rearrangement joins TRBV7-9 to TRBJ2-5; 7 nucleotides line up with TRBD1. The V gene end was trimmed by 4 bases and the J gene end by 5 bases; junction bases not matched to a gene: 7. CDR1 and CDR2 from the germline V gene are SEHNR and FQNEAQ (reference sequence). CDR3 length: 14 amino acids. DNA for the CDR3: TGTGCCAGCAGCTCCGGACAGGCTGTGGAGACCCAGTACTTC. It specifies CASSSGQAVETQYF.

The V gene is TRBV15, the J gene TRBJ2-7, with D tentatively TRBD1 (6 bases). Trimming stripped 0 bases from V and 4 bases from J, with 22 bases between. The CDR3 has 18 residues. CDR1 and CDR2 from the germline V gene are LNHNV and YYDKDF (reference sequence). Here the CDR3 DNA reads TGTGCCACCAGCAGAGATCTGAGGGGGAAGACAAGAACGTACGAGCAGTACTTC. It translates to CATSRDLRGKTRTYEQYF.

The chain joins TRBV7-9 to TRBJ2-7; 8 bases map to TRBD2. The J segment lost 7 bases and the V segment lost 5 bases, leaving 13 bases of the junction unmatched. Looked up from germline, CDR1 is SEHNR and CDR2 is FQNEAQ (reference sequence). This CDR3 region has 15 residues. DNA for the CDR3: TGTGCCAGCAGCCGAATGACTAGCGCCAACAATGAGCAGTACTTC. Translated: CASSRMTSANNEQYF.

The chain is built from TRBV20-1 and TRBJ2-7, with TRBD2 matching over 9 bases. Trimming at V came to 3 bases and at J to 3 bases, leaving 6 bases not matched to a gene. CDR3 size: 14 residues. The germline gives CDR1 DFQATT, CDR2 SNEGSKA (reference sequence). CDR3 in amino acids: CSASWGLADYEQYF. Here the CDR3 DNA reads TGCAGTGCTAGTTGGGGACTAGCTGACTACGAGCAGTACTTC.

This chain joins TRBV2 and TRBJ2-1; 13 bases match TRBD2. V lost 10 bases to trimming and J lost 7 bases; unmatched junction nucleotides: 4. The CDR3 totals 13 residues. Germline V gene data show CDR1 as SNHLY and CDR2 as FYNNEI. This CDR3 reads CAKGLAGKNEQFF. The CDR3 coding sequence is TGTGCCAAGGGACTAGCGGGAAAGAATGAGCAGTTCTTC.